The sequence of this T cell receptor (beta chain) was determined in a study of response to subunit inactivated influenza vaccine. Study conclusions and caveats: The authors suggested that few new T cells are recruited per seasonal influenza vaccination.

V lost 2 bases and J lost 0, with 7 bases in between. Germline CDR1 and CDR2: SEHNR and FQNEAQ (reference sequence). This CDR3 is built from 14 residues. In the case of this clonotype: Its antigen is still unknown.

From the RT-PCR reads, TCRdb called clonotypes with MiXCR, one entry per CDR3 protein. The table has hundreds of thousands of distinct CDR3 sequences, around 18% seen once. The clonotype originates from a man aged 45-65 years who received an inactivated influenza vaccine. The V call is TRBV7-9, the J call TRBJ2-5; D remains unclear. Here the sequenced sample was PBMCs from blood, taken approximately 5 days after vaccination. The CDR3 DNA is TGTGCCAGCAGCTTATTACCGTACCAAGAGACCCAGTACTTC. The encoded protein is CASSLLPYQETQYF.